This T cell receptor beta chain was sequenced for a study of T cell repertoires in cytomegalovirus infection (dated by TCRdb to 2018 to 2020). With respect to the entire study: The peptide stimulations were aimed at well-studied HLA-B-restricted epitopes as well as recently identified HLA-C-restricted CMV epitopes, whose presentation resists viral immunomodulation. Donor HLA type was relevant to the analysis, because carriage of CMV infection together with the matching HLA type was indicated by public TCR beta signatures. The investigation overall reported the following: The ex vivo response was dominated by HLA-C-restricted CMV-specific TCR beta clonotypes, which also provided the single most frequent clonotype in two of eight donors. In both this cohort and an independent cohort of over 350 donors, the cumulative frequency of public TCR beta family members distinguished carriers of CMV infection plus the relevant HLA type.

The sequencer listed for this sample is Illumina HiSeq 1500. Starting from the raw public reads, TCRdb applied fastp trimming at Q25, assembled clones with MiXCR and retained in-frame beta chains. Every distinct CDR3 protein forms one entry, paired with its most common genes and DNA. Across this sample there are 340,000 or so distinct CDR3 sequences, with 25% seen only once. The ten largest clonotypes hold about 14% of the sample. The treatment or condition label for this specimen denotes: in vitro stimulation with specific CMV peptide epitopes to enrich CMV-specific T cells. As regards this clonotype: Its recognized antigen is unknown. Base qualities are not recorded, but no much larger clone differs from it by a single base.

Here V drops 6 bases and J drops 0 bases, and the junction holds 6 bases not matched to any gene. Sequences SGHTA (CDR1) and FQGNSA (CDR2) are obtained from the germline V gene. From the cysteine up to the phenylalanine, the CDR3 has a length of 16 residues. The CDR3 DNA has 48 bases and is translated from base 1. The sequencing used cultured PBMCs, collected from culture after CMV antigen stimulation. The rearranged segments are TRBV7-2 and TRBJ2-1; 9 middle bases align to TRBD2. The receptor comes from a human donor in good health (CMV status not recorded). Some clones in this sample may be carry-over from other donors' samples. CDR3 reads: CASSLRLAVSYNEQFF. The nucleotide sequence reads as follows: TGTGCCAGCAGTCTAAGACTAGCGGTCTCCTACAATGAGCAGTTCTTC.